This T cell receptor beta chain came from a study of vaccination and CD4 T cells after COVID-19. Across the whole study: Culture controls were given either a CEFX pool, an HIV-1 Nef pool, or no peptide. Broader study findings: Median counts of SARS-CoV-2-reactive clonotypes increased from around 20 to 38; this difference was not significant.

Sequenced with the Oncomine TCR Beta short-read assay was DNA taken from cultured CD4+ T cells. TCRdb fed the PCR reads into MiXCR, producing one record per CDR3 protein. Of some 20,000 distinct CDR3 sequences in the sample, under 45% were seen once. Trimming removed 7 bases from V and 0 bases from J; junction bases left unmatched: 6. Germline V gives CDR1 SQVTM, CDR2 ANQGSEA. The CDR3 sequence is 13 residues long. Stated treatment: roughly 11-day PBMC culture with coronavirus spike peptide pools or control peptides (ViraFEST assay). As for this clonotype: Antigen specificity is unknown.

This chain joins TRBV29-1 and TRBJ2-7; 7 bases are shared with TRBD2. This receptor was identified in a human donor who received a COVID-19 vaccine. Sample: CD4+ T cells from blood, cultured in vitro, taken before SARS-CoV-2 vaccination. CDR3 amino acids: CSATGTNSYEQYF. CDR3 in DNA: TGCAGCGCAACCGGGACTAACTCCTACGAGCAGTACTTC.